What follows is one T cell receptor (beta chain) and its context. Using immunoSEQ multiplex PCR, the repertoire was profiled, and TCRdb retains in-frame clones only, with some absent. The top ten hold about 4.4% of the sample, which has fewer than 500,000 clones, 90% seen once. V dropped 5 bases and J dropped 4; count of bases not matched to a gene: 8. CDR1 and CDR2 (germline): MNHEY, SMNVEV (reference sequence). The CDR3 runs 16 residues. Noted treatment: over 15 received Ad26.COV2.S at low or high dose, single or two shots; several received placebo; per-sample allocation not given. Following the first vaccine or placebo injection, samples were taken on day 63. The data originate from a study of Ad26.COV2.S vaccination and SARS-CoV-2 variants.

The receptor was isolated from a person between 18 and 60 years old who received the Ad26.COV2.S COVID-19 vaccine or a placebo. The specimen comprised peripheral blood, sampled in a trial of Ad26.COV2.S vaccine versus placebo. The gene calls are TRBV27 and TRBJ1-3; TRBD1 agrees at 10 bases. The CDR3 reads CASSPRQGANGNTIYF. DNA for the CDR3: TGTGCCAGCAGTCCGCGACAGGGGGCAAACGGAAACACCATATATTTT.